This T cell receptor (beta chain) was profiled in a study of blood T cell repertoires in COVID-19. Study at large: Nucleic acid was either cDNA or gDNA, and it came from T cells, B-cell-depleted T cells, or PBMCs.

Authors' processing steps: It was from reference gene primer amplification that nucleated cell counts were estimated. The assay was immunoSEQ multiplex PCR, and TCRdb's table has in-frame clones only and misses some. From that table come the V and J calls and clone size; the DNA was used to work out D and trimming. This table holds about 190,000 clones, about 75% found once. V was cut by 4 bases and J by 0 bases, with 11 bases left in between. CDR3 length: 16 residues. Germline V gene sequence: CDR1 SGHRS, CDR2 YFSETQ. The chain recombines TRBV5-1 with TRBJ2-6, with no clear D. The specimen was peripheral blood. The sequence came from a woman in her 70s with acute or convalescent COVID-19. In nucleotides, the CDR3 is TGCGCCAGCAGCCAGGTCCCAGGCTCTGGGGCCAACGTCCTGACTTTC. Encoded protein: CASSQVPGSGANVLTF.